One T cell receptor (beta chain) is described in this entry. Assay used: immunoSEQ multiplex PCR; TCRdb lists only in-frame clones, some missing. Of 250,000 to 350,000 clones listed, about nine tenths were seen once; the top ten hold roughly 10%. This sample is drawn from a study of blood T cell repertoires in COVID-19. Germline CDR1 MNHNS, CDR2 SASEGT. The CDR3 extends over 16 amino acids. Trimming removed 2 bases from V and 4 bases from J, with 16 bases in between. The chain recombines TRBV6-1 with TRBJ2-3; tentatively, D is TRBD2 (5 bases). The receptor was isolated from a woman aged 18 to 35 who had recovered from COVID-19. The sample was PBMCs or T cells enriched from blood (not recorded which). The CDR3 DNA reads TGTGCCAGCAGTGAACATCGCCTAGCAACAGCAGATACGCAGTATTTT. It specifies CASSEHRLATADTQYF.